This T cell receptor beta chain was recorded in a study of cytomegalovirus exposure and HLA in healthy donors. Whole-study results and caveats: Under in vitro conditions, a few CMV-associated chains were confirmed as specific for CMV antigens. The investigators catalogued 150 to 200 TCR beta chains as cytomegalovirus-associated.

V was trimmed by 4 bases and J by 0 bases, leaving 8 bases between them. This CDR3 has 14 residues. Looked up from germline, CDR1 is KGHSH and CDR2 is LQKENI. In regard to this clone: The antigen remains unidentified.

Data came from immunoSEQ multiplex PCR; TCRdb stores just in-frame clones and leaves some out. The sample has about 150,000 clones, about 86% seen once; the top ten hold approximately 2.2%. The receptor comes from a human donor in good health. V usage is TRBV18 and J usage is TRBJ2-3; D is possibly TRBD1 (6 bases). Sequencing input: PBMCs. CDR3 in amino acids: CASSLGQSTDTQYF. In DNA, the CDR3 is TGTGCCAGCTCACTTGGACAGAGCACAGATACGCAGTATTTT.